The 11 T cell receptor beta chains presented below share a single source sample, sequenced in a study of blood T cell repertoires in COVID-19 (dated by TCRdb to the early 2020s). The library was produced with the immunoSEQ multiplex PCR assay. Imported from immuneACCESS, the table was reduced by TCRdb to in-frame sequences with V and J called. These copies leave out some clones; in studies compared against another copy, an unresolved V gene accounts for under half, and the cause of the remainder is not known. The sample contains about 160,000 clones, around 93% of them found a single time. The top ten hold 4.5% to 5% of the sample. Sequenced input: peripheral blood. The receptors originated from a man aged 25-45 years with COVID-19, enrolled during active disease.

The V and J genes are TRBV4-1 and TRBJ2-3, with TRBD2 identical over 8 bases. Germline trimming cut 5 bases from V and 5 bases from J; bases unmatched to any gene: 15. The CDR3 extends over 17 amino acids. CDR1 is MGHRA, CDR2 YSYEKL, per germline. The CDR3 bases are TGCGCCAGCAGCTTGCCCGGACTATCGGGAGGGGGAGATACGCAGTATTTT. This sequence encodes CASSLPGLSGGGDTQYF.

CDR3 nucleotides: TGTGCCAGCTCACCTTCGGGATTAAACACTGAAGCTTTCTTT. Its translation is CASSPSGLNTEAFF. This sequence joins TRBV18 and TRBJ1-1; D gene uncertain. CDR1 and CDR2 from the germline V gene are KGHSH and LQKENI. CDR3 length: 14 amino acids. Trimming took 3 bases from V and 2 from J, leaving 10 bases between them.

The CDR3 sequence: CASSQEGGGTEAFF. The DNA for the CDR3 is TGCGCCAGCAGCCAGGAGGGGGGGGGAACTGAAGCTTTCTTT. The chain joins TRBV4-1 to TRBJ1-1, with a tentative D call TRBD1 (6 bases). The CDR3 is 14 amino acids. Germline-derived CDR1 and CDR2 are MGHRA and YSYEKL. Between the trimmed V and J ends, which lost 3 bases and 5 bases, there was a span of 13 bases.

This chain connects TRBV6-5 to TRBJ1-1; TRBD1 might be the D (5 bases). V lost 8 bases, J lost 1 base, and 17 bases lay in between. CDR1 and CDR2 (germline): MNHEY, SVGAGI. CDR3 size: 15 residues. Here the CDR3 DNA reads TGTGCCAGCTCCCCTCCTGGGGCGCGGAACACTGAAGCTTTCTTT. Protein product: CASSPPGARNTEAFF.

In its sample, this clone was seen once. The chain recombines TRBV18 with TRBJ1-6; unclear D gene. Germline V gene lookup returns CDR1 KGHSH and CDR2 LQKENI. The CDR3 contains 15 residues. The V end lost 3 bases, the J end lost 6 bases, and 12 bases lay between the germline ends. The CDR3, as DNA: TGTGCCAGCTCACCCTCGGTGCAGGTTAATTCACCCCTCCACTTT. Its translation is CASSPSVQVNSPLHF.

This chain connects TRBV5-1 to TRBJ1-1, with TRBD1 as a possible D gene (5 bases). The CDR3 is 15 amino acids. V lost 0 bases to trimming and J lost 4 bases, with 13 bases between them. In germline, CDR1 is SGHRS, CDR2 YFSETQ. The CDR3 nucleotides read TGCGCCAGCAGCTTGGGAACTACAGGCTCCACTGAAGCTTTCTTT. It translates to CASSLGTTGSTEAFF.

The V gene is TRBV15, the J gene TRBJ1-2; tentative D call: TRBD1 (5 bases). The length of the CDR3 is 12 residues. Trimming stripped 5 bases from V and 5 bases from J, with 9 bases between. Germline V gene lookup returns CDR1 LNHNV and CDR2 YYDKDF (reference sequence). CDR3 sequence reads: CATSSQGYGYTF. Here the CDR3 DNA reads TGTGCCACCAGCTCGCAGGGATATGGCTACACCTTC.

The V and J genes are TRBV7-3 and TRBJ2-3, with 12 bases that match TRBD2. This CDR3 spans 16 amino acids. Germline V gene sequence: CDR1 SGHTA, CDR2 FQGTGA. The V and J ends lost 3 bases and 0 bases, in that order; junction bases with no gene match: 1. The CDR3 DNA follows: TGTGCCAGCAGCTTCACTAGCGGGGGGAGCACAGATACGCAGTATTTT. Its protein product is CASSFTSGGSTDTQYF.

V gene TRBV20-1 combines with J gene TRBJ2-7; possible D gene TRBD2, 6 bases. With 1 base removed from V and 5 bases from J, the gap between germline ends came to 6 bases. The CDR3 is made up of 11 amino acids. Germline V CDR1 and CDR2: DFQATT, SNEGSKA (reference sequence). CDR3 region: CSARGEDEQYF. The CDR3 DNA reads as TGCAGTGCTAGAGGGGAGGACGAGCAGTACTTC.

This clone was counted between two and nine times. The V and J genes are TRBV6-2 or TRBV6-3 and TRBJ2-7, with TRBD1 as a possible D gene (6 bases). CDR1 is MNHEY and CDR2 is SVGEGT in the germline V gene. The length of the CDR3 is 12 residues. V was trimmed by 5 bases and J by 5 bases, leaving 10 bases between them. CDR3: CASSHRVNEQYF. CDR3 bases: TGTGCCAGCAGTCACAGGGTAAACGAGCAGTACTTC.

This chain's CDR3 is CASSPRDIGNTIYF. The CDR3 bases are TGTGCCAGCAGCCCCCGGGACATCGGAAACACCATATATTTT. The gene calls are TRBV11-1 and TRBJ1-3; perhaps TRBD1 as D (6 bases). Germline CDR1 and CDR2: SGHAT and FQDESV (reference sequence). V was clipped by 5 bases and J by 4 bases, with 12 bases between them. The length of the CDR3 is 14 residues.